This T cell receptor beta chain was retrieved from a study of STAT5B mutations in CD4+ large granular lymphocyte leukemia. On the study more broadly: Healthy donors showed HLA-associated enrichment of the CDR3 'QG' motif.

The CDR3 is 15 residues long. Trimming took off 4 bases at V and 8 bases at J, with 18 bases between the two ends. The germline CDR1 and CDR2 sequences are SNHLY and FYNNEI. Study-level findings and limits: The CD4+ versus CD8+ T-LGLL clonality difference may reflect limited sample size. Compared with healthy controls (2/35), patient top clones favored TRBV06 (8/27).

Only one count was recorded for this clone. No antigen is known for it. In the source study's methods: A productive frequency of 2.59 x 10-5 was the lowest detectable. Generated by immunoSEQ multiplex PCR, the TCRdb table keeps only in-frame clones and is missing some. That table supplies the V and J calls and clone size; D and trimming were determined from the DNA. The repertoire holds about 35,000 clones, with roughly 65% as singletons. This clonotype was obtained from a human donor in good health. What was sequenced was CD4+ T cells from blood buffy coats. The chain carries TRBV2 and TRBJ2-1, with D maybe TRBD1 (6 bases). This CDR3 is CASSVTRQGLDEQFF. CDR3 nucleotide sequence: TGTGCCAGCAGTGTAACTAGGCAGGGGCTCGATGAGCAGTTCTTC.